This TCR beta chain is drawn from a study of CD8 T cells in Susac syndrome. V shed 0 bases and J 7 bases; nucleotides not matched to a gene: 4. The CDR3 has 15 amino acids. The germline CDR1 and CDR2 sequences are SGHRS and YFSETQ. Reverse transcription of roughly 0.5 to 1 ug RNA was carried out with random hexamers. The method of amplification for TCR beta CDR3 was immunoSEQ multiplex PCR, covering 54 Vbeta and 13 Jbeta. TCRdb recomputed calls from the immunoSEQ multiplex PCR reads with MiXCR, one row per CDR3 protein. The table includes some 150,000 distinct CDR3 sequences, around 96% detected once.

The chain employs TRBV5-1 and TRBJ1-6; 7 positions match TRBD1. This clonotype was obtained from a human donor with multiple sclerosis. Sequencing was performed on CD8+ T cells from PBMCs. CDR3 in amino acids: CASSLDRGQNSPLHF. The CDR3 DNA reads as TGCGCCAGCAGCTTGGACAGGGGCCAAAATTCACCCCTCCACTTT.